What follows describes a single T cell receptor beta chain. Its target is unknown. The time point: persistent/refractory GD, antithyroid drugs over 5 years with positive TRAb. Isolated PBMC RNA provided the starting material for the TCR library. Germline values: CDR1 MNHEY, CDR2 SVGAGI. V was clipped by 2 bases and J by 0 bases, with 11 bases between them. The CDR3 is 16 residues long. CDR3-region Arm-PCR and iRepertoire HTBI primers produced the TCR beta libraries. TCRdb analysed the multiplex PCR reads with MiXCR anew, one entry per CDR3 protein. The sample contains about 470,000 distinct CDR3 sequences, roughly a fifth of which appear only once. The data belong to a study of regulatory T cells in long-lasting Graves disease. Study findings and constraints: Favoring TRBV28, TRBJ1-2 and TRBJ2-5 was a feature seen in persistent disease. Between persistent patients, roughly 2,600 public clonotypes were shared, exceeding the roughly 940 shared between new patients.

This TCR derives from a female donor with Graves disease. Sequenced material: peripheral blood mononuclear cells (PBMCs), taken when the disease was refractory, from a patient treated with antithyroid drugs. V is TRBV6-5 and J is TRBJ1-5, with D perhaps TRBD1 (5 bases). CDR3 sequence reads: CASSYNPGSSNQPQHF. The CDR3, as DNA: TGTGCCAGCAGTTACAATCCAGGGAGTAGCAATCAGCCCCAGCATTTT.